The rows below give T cell receptor beta chains drawn from one sample of a study of T cell clonotyping in hematopoietic cell transplantation. Assay used: immunoSEQ multiplex PCR; TCRdb lists only in-frame clones, some missing. The sample has about 2,100 clones; 90% to 95% are singletons. The sequencing input was peripheral blood mononuclear cells. The origin of the receptors is a man aged 50-60 years in good health. Some clones in this sample may be carry-over from other donors' samples. Each CDR3 is given with its conserved first and last residue. D genes are given only for firm matches.

v_call: TRBV29-1
j_call: TRBJ2-2
d_call: .
cdr3_aa: CSGGTGVLAGELFF

v_call: TRBV29-1
j_call: TRBJ1-5
d_call: .
cdr3_aa: CSVEDPQPQHF

v_call: TRBV30
j_call: TRBJ2-3
d_call: .
cdr3_aa: CAWSPLTDTQYF

v_call: TRBV7-2
j_call: TRBJ2-7
d_call: TRBD2
cdr3_aa: CASSPQSGGGNEQYF

v_call: TRBV4-2
j_call: TRBJ1-1
d_call: TRBD1
cdr3_aa: CASSQGQINTEAFF

v_call: TRBV19
j_call: TRBJ2-5
d_call: .
cdr3_aa: CASSVRGVSKQTQYF

v_call: TRBV5-1
j_call: TRBJ1-6
d_call: TRBD1
cdr3_aa: CASSHHRQGARTNSPLHF

v_call: TRBV5-1
j_call: TRBJ2-7
d_call: .
cdr3_aa: CASRESVKYEQYF

v_call: TRBV30
j_call: TRBJ1-1
d_call: .
cdr3_aa: CAWSGTSFRGDGEAFF

v_call: TRBV9
j_call: TRBJ1-1
d_call: TRBD1
cdr3_aa: CASSVGTGKYTEAFF

v_call: TRBV4-3
j_call: TRBJ2-2
d_call: .
cdr3_aa: CASSQDRANTGELFF

v_call: TRBV10-3
j_call: TRBJ2-1
d_call: .
cdr3_aa: CAISESDGDTELEQFF

v_call: TRBV11-2
j_call: TRBJ1-1
d_call: TRBD1
cdr3_aa: CASSPGQLNTEAFF

v_call: TRBV7-2
j_call: TRBJ1-5
d_call: .
cdr3_aa: CASSFGRGGSQPQHF

v_call: TRBV15
j_call: TRBJ2-7
d_call: .
cdr3_aa: CATSPLLQQYF

v_call: TRBV5-1
j_call: TRBJ2-3
d_call: .
cdr3_aa: CASSLRASEDTQYF

v_call: TRBV5-1
j_call: TRBJ2-5
d_call: .
cdr3_aa: CASSLDRGGPEETQYF

v_call: TRBV28
j_call: TRBJ2-7
d_call: TRBD1
cdr3_aa: CASSLGTEASGQYF

v_call: TRBV4-1
j_call: TRBJ2-3
d_call: TRBD2
cdr3_aa: CASSQWGTSGSTDTQYF

v_call: TRBV18
j_call: TRBJ1-2
d_call: .
cdr3_aa: CASSPGHRDGYTF

v_call: TRBV19
j_call: TRBJ2-7
d_call: .
cdr3_aa: CASSIMHLGDEQYF

v_call: TRBV6-5
j_call: TRBJ2-7
d_call: TRBD1
cdr3_aa: CASSWDRVEQYF

v_call: TRBV6-1
j_call: TRBJ1-1
d_call: .
cdr3_aa: CASSTLQGTEAFF

v_call: TRBV15
j_call: TRBJ2-5
d_call: TRBD1
cdr3_aa: CATSRDRTGLQETQYF

v_call: TRBV4-2
j_call: TRBJ1-1
d_call: .
cdr3_aa: CASSQDPRTTEAFF

v_call: TRBV30
j_call: TRBJ2-3
d_call: .
cdr3_aa: CAWSGGTDTQYF

v_call: TRBV5-4
j_call: TRBJ1-2
d_call: .
cdr3_aa: CASSWTRGGGYTF

v_call: TRBV29-1
j_call: TRBJ2-3
d_call: .
cdr3_aa: CSVVGRSTDTQYF

v_call: TRBV11-2
j_call: TRBJ2-3
d_call: .
cdr3_aa: CASSLSYTDTQYF

v_call: TRBV10-3
j_call: TRBJ2-6
d_call: TRBD1
cdr3_aa: CAISEGTGGGAGANVLTF

v_call: TRBV6-4
j_call: TRBJ2-3
d_call: TRBD2
cdr3_aa: CASSDGSGTSGAEGTQYF

v_call: TRBV4-2
j_call: TRBJ1-4
d_call: .
cdr3_aa: CASSPGGLINEKLFF

v_call: TRBV2
j_call: TRBJ1-1
d_call: .
cdr3_aa: CASSEAGQYTEAFF

v_call: TRBV9
j_call: TRBJ2-2
d_call: .
cdr3_aa: CASSVRGADTGELFF

v_call: TRBV2
j_call: TRBJ1-2
d_call: TRBD1
cdr3_aa: CATLPGQGANYGYTF

v_call: TRBV7-9
j_call: TRBJ1-6
d_call: .
cdr3_aa: CASSLGSGNPLHF

v_call: TRBV5-6
j_call: TRBJ1-6
d_call: .
cdr3_aa: CASSEPGNLNSPLHF

v_call: TRBV2
j_call: TRBJ1-2
d_call: .
cdr3_aa: CASSVQITGGYTF

v_call: TRBV6-1
j_call: TRBJ1-1
d_call: .
cdr3_aa: CASSIYRAGGTEAFF

v_call: TRBV15
j_call: TRBJ1-5
d_call: .
cdr3_aa: CATSSRSNQPQHF

v_call: TRBV30
j_call: TRBJ1-2
d_call: .
cdr3_aa: CAWSASGTYRDGYTF

v_call: TRBV28
j_call: TRBJ1-3
d_call: TRBD1
cdr3_aa: CASSSPGQGDTIYF

v_call: TRBV7-3
j_call: TRBJ2-5
d_call: TRBD1
cdr3_aa: CASSSVGRGRETQYF

v_call: TRBV11-3
j_call: TRBJ2-2
d_call: .
cdr3_aa: CASSLTDTGELFF

v_call: TRBV4-3
j_call: TRBJ1-2
d_call: .
cdr3_aa: CASSQASGYGYTF

v_call: TRBV27
j_call: TRBJ2-7
d_call: .
cdr3_aa: CASSSILFYEQYF

v_call: TRBV4-1
j_call: TRBJ2-5
d_call: .
cdr3_aa: CASSRGQKETQYF

v_call: TRBV5-4
j_call: TRBJ1-2
d_call: TRBD1
cdr3_aa: CASSLTGGGYGYTF

v_call: TRBV15
j_call: TRBJ2-7
d_call: .
cdr3_aa: CATSRDKYGGEQYF

v_call: TRBV4-3
j_call: TRBJ2-3
d_call: TRBD2
cdr3_aa: CASSQDLVAGRGDTQYF

v_call: TRBV19
j_call: TRBJ2-2
d_call: .
cdr3_aa: CASSIIGSGELFF

v_call: TRBV7-9
j_call: TRBJ2-7
d_call: TRBD2
cdr3_aa: CASSSSWRGGFYEQYF

v_call: TRBV23-1
j_call: TRBJ2-7
d_call: TRBD1
cdr3_aa: CASEPGQDYEQYF